A single sample is the source of the 28 T cell receptor beta chains below, sequenced in a study of cytomegalovirus exposure and HLA in healthy donors. Some clones are missing from TCRdb's copy, which holds only in-frame ones; the method was immunoSEQ multiplex PCR. Of about 160,000 clones in the sample, 89% are singletons; the top ten hold 3.5% to 4.5%. The specimen sequenced was PBMCs. These receptors originate from a man younger than 35 in good health and CMV-seropositive.

The chain couples TRBV7-9 to TRBJ2-1; 7 positions match TRBD2. The CDR3 sequence is 16 residues long. The germline V gene has CDR1 SEHNR and CDR2 FQNEAQ (reference sequence). The V gene end was trimmed by 2 bases and the J gene end by 5 bases; junction bases not matched to a gene: 9. The CDR3 region has the DNA TGTGCCAGCAGCTTAACCGCCGGGACTACCGACAATGAGCAGTTCTTC. Its protein product is CASSLTAGTTDNEQFF.

The V call is TRBV6-6, the J call TRBJ2-5; TRBD1 aligns across 12 bases. CDR3 size: 16 residues. V lost 2 bases and J lost 5; bases outside the gene matches: 6. In germline, CDR1 is MNHNY, CDR2 SVGAGI (reference sequence). CDR3 bases: TGTGCCAGCAGTTACGGGACAGGGGGCGGGGGGGAGACCCAGTACTTC. Translation: CASSYGTGGGGETQYF.

This chain connects TRBV28 to TRBJ2-5, with D possibly TRBD1 on 6 matching bases. This CDR3 spans 13 amino acids. The V end was cut by 4 bases, the J end by 5 bases, with 11 bases between. Looked up from germline, CDR1 is MDHEN and CDR2 is SYDVKM. CDR3 amino acids: CASSSGELETQYF. The CDR3 DNA is TGTGCCAGCAGTTCAGGGGAATTGGAGACCCAGTACTTC. Drawing the rest from reference TRBV28 and TRBJ2-5, the complete variable domain is DVKVTQSSRYLVKRTGEKVFLECVQDMDHENMFWYRQDPGLGLRLIYFSYDVKMKEKGDIPEGYSVSREKKERFSLILESASTNQTSMYLCASSSGELETQYFGPGTRLLVL.

The J gene is TRBJ2-1, the V gene TRBV5-1; 8 bases match TRBD2. Germline values: CDR1 SGHRS, CDR2 YFSETQ. This CDR3 has 15 amino acids. V dropped 4 bases and J dropped 0; count of bases not matched to a gene: 3. The CDR3 sequence: CASSVAGSSYNEQFF. CDR3 bases: TGCGCCAGCAGCGTAGCGGGGAGCTCCTACAATGAGCAGTTCTTC.

The chain uses TRBV7-9 and TRBJ1-2, with TRBD1 matching 7 bases. Germline assignment: CDR1 SEHNR and CDR2 FQNEAQ (reference sequence). The junction had 14 bases not matched to a gene; V was cut back by 2 bases and J by 8 bases. The CDR3 runs to 16 residues. This CDR3 is CASSLLSPQGTRGYTF. CDR3 DNA: TGTGCCAGCAGCTTATTGTCCCCACAGGGGACTCGCGGCTACACCTTC.

In regard to this clone: Other DNA sequences in the same sample also yield this CDR3. CDR3 sequence: CASSSGQSYEQYF. The CDR3 DNA reads as TGTGCCAGCAGTTCGGGACAGTCCTACGAGCAGTACTTC. The V call is TRBV28, the J call TRBJ2-7; 7 bases line up with TRBD1. Germline assignment: CDR1 MDHEN and CDR2 SYDVKM. J lost 1 base, V lost 4 bases, and 1 base had no gene match. This CDR3 spans 13 amino acids.

This chain links TRBV29-1 with TRBJ1-2; the match to TRBD1 covers 7 bases. CDR3 size: 13 residues. J was trimmed by 2 bases and V by 6 bases; bases with no gene match: 6. The germline gives CDR1 SQVTM, CDR2 ANQGSEA. This chain's CDR3 is CSVGQDANYGYTF. CDR3 nucleotide sequence: TGCAGCGTCGGACAGGACGCAAACTATGGCTACACCTTC.

V gene TRBV9 combines with J gene TRBJ2-1; TRBD1 matches at 8 bases. CDR3 size: 13 residues. The germline gives CDR1 SGDLS, CDR2 YYNGEE. V shed 0 bases and J 7 bases; nucleotides not matched to a gene: 0. The chain's CDR3 is CASSVGTGNEQFF. The CDR3 nucleotides read TGTGCCAGCAGCGTAGGGACAGGGAATGAGCAGTTCTTC.

V is TRBV14 and J is TRBJ2-3; 7 bases agree with TRBD2. The CDR3 is 14 amino acids. After removal of 7 bases from V and 3 bases from J, the junction contained 7 bases not matched to a gene. Germline CDR1 and CDR2: SGHDN and FVKESK. The CDR3 nucleotides are TGTGCCAGCAAACTCGGGGGAGGGACAGATACGCAGTATTTT. Protein product: CASKLGGGTDTQYF. Full variable domain (missing parts from reference TRBV14 and TRBJ2-3): EAGVTQFPSHSVIEKGQTVTLRCDPISGHDNLYWYRRVMGKEIKFLLHFVKESKQDESGMPNNRFLAERTGGTYSTLKVQPAELEDSGVYFCASKLGGGTDTQYFGPGTRLTVL.

This chain links TRBV7-9 with TRBJ1-2, with unresolved D. With 3 bases removed from V and 8 bases from J, the gap between germline ends came to 10 bases. From germline, CDR1 is SEHNR and CDR2 FQNEAQ (reference sequence). There are 12 residues in the CDR3. As DNA, the CDR3 is TGTGCCAGCAGCTTGGGCATAGACGGCTACACCTTC. Amino acids: CASSLGIDGYTF.

The chain links TRBV9 to TRBJ2-7, with TRBD1 identical over 7 bases. After removal of 4 bases from V and 7 bases from J, the junction contained 11 bases not matched to a gene. The CDR3 runs 14 residues. Per germline, CDR1 SGDLS and CDR2 YYNGEE. CDR3 sequence (DNA): TGTGCCAGCAGCCCCCGGGACAGAATGGGAGAGCAGTACTTC. Encoded protein: CASSPRDRMGEQYF.

Only one count was recorded for this clone. One junction end disagrees with the germline gene, perhaps due to a read error. This chain connects TRBV7-8 to TRBJ2-1; tentatively, D is TRBD2 (6 bases). CDR3 length: 14 residues. Germline values: CDR1 SGHVS, CDR2 FQNEAQ. CDR3 sequence (DNA): TGTGCCAGCAGCTTTTCCGCTGAGGAGGGGATCTGCGTCTTC. Its translation: CASSFSAEEGICVF.

CDR3 nucleotide sequence: TGTGCCAGCAGTGGGACTAGCGGGAACACCGGGGAGCTGTTTTTT. It translates to CASSGTSGNTGELFF. The chain couples TRBV6-5 to TRBJ2-2, with 11 positions matching TRBD2. V lost 5 bases to trimming and J lost 1 base; unmatched junction nucleotides: 0. The CDR3 spans 15 residues. The V gene's germline CDR1 is MNHEY and CDR2 SVGAGI.

This clone was counted a few times. The chain couples TRBV11-2 to TRBJ1-5; D remains ambiguous. Trimming removed 1 base at V and 5 bases at J, with 6 bases between. This CDR3 is 13 amino acids long. Germline lookup yields CDR1 SGHAT and CDR2 FQNNGV. The CDR3 DNA is TGTGCCAGCAGCTTAGGGAGGGATCAGCCCCAGCATTTT. It is translated as CASSLGRDQPQHF. The full variable domain, rest sourced from reference TRBV11-2 and TRBJ1-5, is EAGVAQSPRYKIIEKRQSVAFWCNPISGHATLYWYQQILGQGPKLLIQFQNNGVVDDSQLPKDRFSAERLKGVDSTLKIQPAKLEDSAVYLCASSLGRDQPQHFGDGTRLSIL.

The CDR3 nucleotides are TGCGCCAGCAGTGCAGACAGATTCTATGGCTACACCTTC. The encoded protein is CASSADRFYGYTF. V gene TRBV10-1 combines with J gene TRBJ1-2; weak D call: TRBD1 (5 bases). CDR3 length equals 13 residues. CDR1 is WNHNN, CDR2 SYGVQD, per germline (reference sequence). The V gene lost 4 bases and the J gene lost 4 bases, with 10 bases spanning the gap.

The V and J genes are TRBV2 and TRBJ2-1, with TRBD2 identical over 8 bases. The CDR3 loop spans 12 amino acids. CDR1 is SNHLY, CDR2 FYNNEI, per germline. The trim removed 5 bases at V and 15 bases at J, leaving 9 bases unmatched. CDR3 protein: CASSTGGEYAFF. In DNA form, the CDR3 reads TGTGCCAGCAGTACGGGGGGGGAGTATGCGTTCTTC.

The chain joins TRBV19 to TRBJ1-5, with TRBD1 as a possible D gene (5 bases). Germline V CDR1 and CDR2: LNHDA, SQIVND (reference sequence). The CDR3 extends over 15 amino acids. V lost 2 bases and J 1 base, leaving 9 bases between the germline ends. This CDR3 is CASSIIAGSNQPQHF. DNA of the CDR3: TGTGCCAGTAGTATAATTGCAGGGAGCAATCAGCCCCAGCATTTT.

This chain uses TRBV15 with TRBJ2-1; D perhaps matches TRBD2 (6 bases). Germline assignment: CDR1 LNHNV and CDR2 YYDKDF (reference sequence). CDR3 length equals 18 residues. V gave up 4 bases and J gave up 0 bases, with 19 bases separating them. This CDR3 reads CATSNIFPSSDSYNEQFF. The CDR3 DNA reads TGTGCCACCAGCAACATCTTTCCGTCTAGCGACTCCTACAATGAGCAGTTCTTC.

This sequence joins TRBV12-5 and TRBJ1-2; 10 bases line up with TRBD1. The CDR3 extends over 16 amino acids. In germline, CDR1 is LGHNT, CDR2 FRNRAP. J lost 6 bases, V lost 2 bases, and 9 bases had no gene match. The CDR3 protein is CASGLSPGQGSDGYTF. CDR3 coding DNA: TGTGCTAGTGGTTTGAGCCCGGGACAGGGGAGCGATGGCTACACCTTC.

As for this clone: The same CDR3 can be traced to other DNA sequences in this sample. The genes are TRBV2 and TRBJ1-5; 10 nucleotides line up with TRBD1. Per the germline V gene, CDR1 is SNHLY and CDR2 is FYNNEI. V was pared by 4 bases and J by 4 bases, with 4 bases of the junction left unmatched. The CDR3 consists of 15 residues. The DNA of the CDR3 is TGTGCCAGCAGTGCGTCGGGACAGGGGAATCAGCCCCAGCATTTT. It yields the protein CASSASGQGNQPQHF.

The gene calls are TRBV6-1 and TRBJ2-2; D remains ambiguous. This CDR3 contains 15 residues. V dropped 3 bases and J dropped 1 base, with 9 bases sitting between them. Germline V CDR1 and CDR2: MNHNS, SASEGT. For the CDR3, the DNA is TGTGCCAGCAGTGACGTGAGAATGAACACCGGGGAGCTGTTTTTT. Encoded protein: CASSDVRMNTGELFF.

A single count supports this clone. This rearrangement joins TRBV6-5 to TRBJ1-4; no clear D gene. V was cut by 4 bases and J by 8 bases, with 8 bases left in between. Per the germline V gene, CDR1 is MNHEY and CDR2 is SVGAGI. The CDR3 is 12 residues long. The CDR3 coding sequence is TGTGCCAGCAGTTCGACGGGAGAAAAACTGTTTTTT. Translation gives CASSSTGEKLFF.

The rearrangement uses TRBV29-1 and TRBJ2-1, with a tentative D call TRBD1 (7 bases). The CDR3 loop spans 13 amino acids. Germline V CDR1 and CDR2: SQVTM, ANQGSEA. V lost 5 bases to trimming and J lost 4 bases, with 12 bases between them. The CDR3 coding sequence is TGCAGCGTTTGGCCAGGGGGGTACAATGAGCAGTTCTTC. Protein: CSVWPGGYNEQFF.

This clone was picked up a small number of times. Other DNA sequences in this sample translate to the same CDR3. The chain joins TRBV9 to TRBJ2-7; 10 nucleotides line up with TRBD1. The CDR3 has 13 amino acids. Looked up from germline, CDR1 is SGDLS and CDR2 is YYNGEE. V lost 3 bases, J lost 3 bases, and 0 bases stayed unmatched. CDR3 coding DNA: TGTGCCAGCAGCGGGGACAGGGGCTACGAGCAGTACTTC. This codes for CASSGDRGYEQYF.

The V gene is TRBV5-1, the J gene TRBJ1-1; 8 bases match TRBD1. The V segment lost 0 bases and the J segment 10 bases; nucleotides outside the gene matches: 5. The CDR3 is made up of 13 amino acids. Germline lookup yields CDR1 SGHRS and CDR2 YFSETQ. The CDR3 bases are TGCGCCAGCAGCTTGGGAGACAGGGGTCGAGCTTTCTTT. Amino acids: CASSLGDRGRAFF.

The chain recombines TRBV29-1 with TRBJ2-2; 7 bases align to TRBD1. CDR3 length equals 16 residues. Per the germline V gene, CDR1 is SQVTM and CDR2 is ANQGSEA. With 6 bases clipped from V and 3 bases from J, the junction kept 13 bases outside the gene matches. For the CDR3, the DNA is TGCAGCGTCCCCAAGACAGGGACGAGGTACACCGGGGAGCTGTTTTTT. Protein: CSVPKTGTRYTGELFF.

The V and J genes are TRBV7-8 and TRBJ2-7; 12 bases line up with TRBD2. After removal of 1 base from V and 4 bases from J, the junction contained 8 bases not matched to a gene. The CDR3 has 17 residues. Germline CDR1 reads SGHVS; CDR2 reads FQNEAQ. The CDR3 region is CASSLVPSGRAVYEQYF. CDR3 coding DNA: TGTGCCAGCAGCTTAGTTCCTAGCGGGAGGGCCGTTTACGAGCAGTACTTC.

The V and J genes are TRBV28 and TRBJ2-1; 12 bases line up with TRBD2. Trimming cost V 5 bases and J 7 bases; bases outside gene matches: 12. The length of the CDR3 is 17 residues. In germline, CDR1 is MDHEN, CDR2 SYDVKM. CDR3 region: CASSRTLSLAGGNEQFF. The CDR3 region has the DNA TGTGCCAGCAGTCGAACCCTCTCCCTAGCGGGGGGGAATGAGCAGTTCTTC. Filled out from reference TRBV28 and TRBJ2-1, the complete variable domain reads DVKVTQSSRYLVKRTGEKVFLECVQDMDHENMFWYRQDPGLGLRLIYFSYDVKMKEKGDIPEGYSVSREKKERFSLILESASTNQTSMYLCASSRTLSLAGGNEQFFGPGTRLTVL.